This T cell receptor beta chain came from a study of cytomegalovirus exposure and HLA in healthy donors. Study-level points and caveats: Association of a missense DCLRE1C variant with TCR beta V- and J-gene trimming was reported in a later analysis. Within an earlier analysis, most TCR beta V segments proved productive either about 90% or about 30% of the time. Later on, analysis showed that most CMV-associated TCR beta chains appeared to be HLA-restricted.

PCR amplification relied on 60 Vbeta primers (plus 13 Jbeta primers). The table came from immunoSEQ multiplex PCR; TCRdb's copy has only in-frame clones and leaves some out. The table has around 200,000 clones, over 75% seen once; the top ten hold 1.8%. The CDR3 sequence is 15 residues long. The V gene lost 0 bases and the J gene lost 6 bases, with 12 bases spanning the gap. Germline V gene sequence: CDR1 LGHNA, CDR2 YSLEER. As regards this clone: As yet, its antigen is unknown.

The sequence was collected from a male donor in good health and CMV-seronegative. J is TRBJ2-1 and V is TRBV4-3, with D unresolved. Sequenced material: PBMCs. The CDR3 spells CASSQDGRPGNEQFF. Here the CDR3 DNA reads TGCGCCAGCAGCCAAGATGGTAGGCCGGGCAATGAGCAGTTCTTC.